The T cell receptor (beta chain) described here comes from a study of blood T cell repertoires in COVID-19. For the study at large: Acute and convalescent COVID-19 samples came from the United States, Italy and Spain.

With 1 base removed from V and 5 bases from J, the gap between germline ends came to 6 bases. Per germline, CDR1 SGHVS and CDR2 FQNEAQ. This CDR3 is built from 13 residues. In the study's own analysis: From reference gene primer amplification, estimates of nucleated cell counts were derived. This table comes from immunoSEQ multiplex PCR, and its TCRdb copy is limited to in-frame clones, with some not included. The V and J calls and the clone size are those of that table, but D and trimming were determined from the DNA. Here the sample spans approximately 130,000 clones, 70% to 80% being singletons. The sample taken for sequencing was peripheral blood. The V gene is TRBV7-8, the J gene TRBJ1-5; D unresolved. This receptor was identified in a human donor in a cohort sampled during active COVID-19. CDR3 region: CASSLGADQPQHF. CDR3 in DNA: TGTGCCAGCAGCTTAGGGGCAGATCAGCCCCAGCATTTT.